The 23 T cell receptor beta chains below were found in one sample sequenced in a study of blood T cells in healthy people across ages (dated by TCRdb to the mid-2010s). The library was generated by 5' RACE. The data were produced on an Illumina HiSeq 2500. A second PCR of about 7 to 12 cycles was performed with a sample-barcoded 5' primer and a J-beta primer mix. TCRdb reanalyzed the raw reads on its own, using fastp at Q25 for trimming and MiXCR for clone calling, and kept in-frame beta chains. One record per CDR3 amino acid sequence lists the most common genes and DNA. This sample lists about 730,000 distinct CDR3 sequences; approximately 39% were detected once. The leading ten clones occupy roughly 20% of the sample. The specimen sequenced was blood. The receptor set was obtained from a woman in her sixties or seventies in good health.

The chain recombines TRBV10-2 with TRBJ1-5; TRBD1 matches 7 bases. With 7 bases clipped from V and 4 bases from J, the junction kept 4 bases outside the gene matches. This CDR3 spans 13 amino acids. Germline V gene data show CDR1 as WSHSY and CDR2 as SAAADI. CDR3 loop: CASKAGGNQPQHF. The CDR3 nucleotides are TGCGCCAGCAAGGCAGGGGGTAATCAGCCCCAGCATTTT.

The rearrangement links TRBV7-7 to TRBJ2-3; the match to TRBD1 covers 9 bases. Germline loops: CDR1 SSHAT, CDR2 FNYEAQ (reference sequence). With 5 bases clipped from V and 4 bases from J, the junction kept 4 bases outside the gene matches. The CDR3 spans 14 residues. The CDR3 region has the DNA TGTGCCAGCAGCGACACAGGGGGCGCAGATACGCAGTATTTT. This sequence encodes CASSDTGGADTQYF.

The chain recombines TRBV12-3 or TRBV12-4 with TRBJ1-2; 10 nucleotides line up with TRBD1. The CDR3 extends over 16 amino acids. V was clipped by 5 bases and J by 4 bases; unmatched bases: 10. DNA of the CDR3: TGTGCCAGCAGTCCGGGGACAGGGGACGGGACCTATGGCTACACCTTC. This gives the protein CASSPGTGDGTYGYTF.

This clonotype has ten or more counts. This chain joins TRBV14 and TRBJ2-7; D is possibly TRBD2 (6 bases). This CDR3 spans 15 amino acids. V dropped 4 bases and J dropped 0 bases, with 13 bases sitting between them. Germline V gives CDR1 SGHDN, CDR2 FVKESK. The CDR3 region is CASSPSLAISYEQYF. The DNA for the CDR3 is TGTGCCAGCAGCCCTTCACTAGCTATCTCCTACGAGCAGTACTTC. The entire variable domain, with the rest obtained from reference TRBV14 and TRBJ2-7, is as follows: EAGVTQFPSHSVIEKGQTVTLRCDPISGHDNLYWYRRVMGKEIKFLLHFVKESKQDESGMPNNRFLAERTGGTYSTLKVQPAELEDSGVYFCASSPSLAISYEQYFGPGTRLTVT.

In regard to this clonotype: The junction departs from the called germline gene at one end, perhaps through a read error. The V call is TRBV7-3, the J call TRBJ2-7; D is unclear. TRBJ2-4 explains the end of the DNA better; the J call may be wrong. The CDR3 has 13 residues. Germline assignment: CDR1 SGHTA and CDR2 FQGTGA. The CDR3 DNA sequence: TGTGCCAACAGCTTAACGAAGGGAAACATTCAGTACTTC. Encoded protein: CANSLTKGNIQYF.

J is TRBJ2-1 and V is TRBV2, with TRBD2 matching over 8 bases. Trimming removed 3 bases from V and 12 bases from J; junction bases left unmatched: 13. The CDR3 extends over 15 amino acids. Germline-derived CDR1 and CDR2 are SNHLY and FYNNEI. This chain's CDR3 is CASSDQAGALRGQFF. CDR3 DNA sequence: TGTGCCAGCAGTGACCAAGCGGGGGCCCTGAGGGGGCAGTTCTTC.

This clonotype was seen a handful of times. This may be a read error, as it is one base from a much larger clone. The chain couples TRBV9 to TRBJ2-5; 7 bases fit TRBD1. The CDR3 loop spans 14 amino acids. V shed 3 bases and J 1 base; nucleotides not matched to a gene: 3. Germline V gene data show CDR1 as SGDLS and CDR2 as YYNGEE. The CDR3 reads CASSAGTVQETQYF. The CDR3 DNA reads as TGTGCCAGCAGCGCCGGGACAGTCCAAGAGACCCAGTACTTC. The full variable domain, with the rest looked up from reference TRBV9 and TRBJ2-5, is DSGVTQTPKHLITATGQRVTLRCSPRSGDLSVYWYQQSLDQGLQFLIQYYNGEERAKGNILERFSAQQFPDLHSELNLSSLELGDSALYFCASSAGTVQETQYFGPGTRLLVL.

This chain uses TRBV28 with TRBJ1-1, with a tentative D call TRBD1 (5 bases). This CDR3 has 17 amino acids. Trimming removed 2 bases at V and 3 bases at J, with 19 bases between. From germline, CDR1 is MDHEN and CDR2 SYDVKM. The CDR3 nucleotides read TGTGCCAGCAGTTTAAAGGGTGTATGGGACCCCGACACTGAAGCTTTCTTT. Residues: CASSLKGVWDPDTEAFF. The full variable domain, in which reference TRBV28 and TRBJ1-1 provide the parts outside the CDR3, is DVKVTQSSRYLVKRTGEKVFLECVQDMDHENMFWYRQDPGLGLRLIYFSYDVKMKEKGDIPEGYSVSREKKERFSLILESASTNQTSMYLCASSLKGVWDPDTEAFFGQGTRLTVV.

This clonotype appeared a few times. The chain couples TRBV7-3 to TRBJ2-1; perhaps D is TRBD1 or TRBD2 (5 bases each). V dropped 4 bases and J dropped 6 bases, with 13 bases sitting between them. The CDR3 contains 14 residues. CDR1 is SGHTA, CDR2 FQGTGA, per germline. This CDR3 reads CASSSGLGGNEQFF. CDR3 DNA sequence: TGTGCCAGCAGCTCGGGCCTTGGGGGCAATGAGCAGTTCTTC.

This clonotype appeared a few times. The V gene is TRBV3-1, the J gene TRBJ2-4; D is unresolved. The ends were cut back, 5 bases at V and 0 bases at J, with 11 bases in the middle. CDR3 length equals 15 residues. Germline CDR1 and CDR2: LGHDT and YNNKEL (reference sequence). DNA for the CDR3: TGTGCCAGCAGCGGCAGGCCTGTAGCCAAAAACATTCAGTACTTC. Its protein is CASSGRPVAKNIQYF.

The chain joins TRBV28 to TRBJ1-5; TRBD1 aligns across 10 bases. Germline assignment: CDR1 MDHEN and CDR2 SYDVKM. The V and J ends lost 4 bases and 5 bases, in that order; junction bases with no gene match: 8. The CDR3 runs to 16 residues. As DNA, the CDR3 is TGTGCCAGCAGTTACAGTTCCGGGACAGGGGATCAGCCCCAGCATTTT. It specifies CASSYSSGTGDQPQHF.

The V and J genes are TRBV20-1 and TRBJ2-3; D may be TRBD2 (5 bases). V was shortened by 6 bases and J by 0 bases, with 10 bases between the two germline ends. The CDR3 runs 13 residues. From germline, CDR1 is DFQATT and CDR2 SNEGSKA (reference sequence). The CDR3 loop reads CSAQRESTDTQYF. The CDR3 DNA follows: TGCAGTGCACAGAGGGAAAGCACAGATACGCAGTATTTT.

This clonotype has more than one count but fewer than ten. The CDR3 sequence: CASSDRVRSSPLHF. The CDR3 DNA reads TGTGCCAGCAGTGACAGGGTTCGGAGTTCACCCCTCCACTTT. The chain carries TRBV28 and TRBJ1-6; 7 bases match TRBD1. V lost 5 bases, J lost 9 bases, and 7 bases stayed unmatched. Germline values: CDR1 MDHEN, CDR2 SYDVKM. The CDR3 sequence is 14 residues long.

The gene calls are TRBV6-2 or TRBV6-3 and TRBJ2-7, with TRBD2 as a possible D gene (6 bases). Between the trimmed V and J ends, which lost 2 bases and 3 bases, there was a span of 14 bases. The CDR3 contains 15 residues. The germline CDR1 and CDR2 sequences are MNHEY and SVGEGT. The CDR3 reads CASSYPRGGNYEQYF. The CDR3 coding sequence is TGTGCCAGCAGTTACCCGAGGGGCGGGAACTACGAGCAGTACTTC.

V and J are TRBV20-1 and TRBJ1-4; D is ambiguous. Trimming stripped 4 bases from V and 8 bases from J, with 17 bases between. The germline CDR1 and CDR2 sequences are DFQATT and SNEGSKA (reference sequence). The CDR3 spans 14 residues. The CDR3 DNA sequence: TGCAGTGCTACCGGTCTGGGCCGATACGAAAAACTGTTTTTT. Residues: CSATGLGRYEKLFF.

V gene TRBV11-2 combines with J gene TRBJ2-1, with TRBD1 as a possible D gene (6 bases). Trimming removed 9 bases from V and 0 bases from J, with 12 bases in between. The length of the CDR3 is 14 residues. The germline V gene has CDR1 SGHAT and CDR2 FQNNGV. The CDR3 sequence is CASETGSSYNEQFF. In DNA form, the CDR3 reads TGTGCCAGTGAAACAGGGAGCTCCTACAATGAGCAGTTCTTC.

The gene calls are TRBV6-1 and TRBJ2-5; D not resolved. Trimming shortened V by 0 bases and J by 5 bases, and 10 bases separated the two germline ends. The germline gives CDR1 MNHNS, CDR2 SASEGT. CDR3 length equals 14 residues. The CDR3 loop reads CASSEALSKETQYF. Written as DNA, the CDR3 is TGTGCCAGCAGTGAAGCGCTATCCAAGGAGACCCAGTACTTC.

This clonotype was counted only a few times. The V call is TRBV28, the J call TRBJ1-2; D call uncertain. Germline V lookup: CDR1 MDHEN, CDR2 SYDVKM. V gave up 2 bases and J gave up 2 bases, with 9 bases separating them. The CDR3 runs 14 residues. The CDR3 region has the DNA TGTGCCAGCAGTTTAGAGGTCCTAAACTATGGCTACACCTTC. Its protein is CASSLEVLNYGYTF.

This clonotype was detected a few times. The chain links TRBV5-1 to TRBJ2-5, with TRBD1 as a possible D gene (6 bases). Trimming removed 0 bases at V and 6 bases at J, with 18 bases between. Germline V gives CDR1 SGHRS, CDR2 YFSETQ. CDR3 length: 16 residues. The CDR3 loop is CASSLAGRGTAQTQYF. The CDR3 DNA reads TGCGCCAGCAGCTTGGCCGGCAGGGGCACTGCTCAGACCCAGTACTTC.

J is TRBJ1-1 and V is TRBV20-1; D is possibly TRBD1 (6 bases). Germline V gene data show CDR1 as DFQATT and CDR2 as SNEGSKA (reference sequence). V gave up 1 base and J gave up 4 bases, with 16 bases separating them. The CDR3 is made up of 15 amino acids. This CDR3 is CSARGDTHLSTEAFF. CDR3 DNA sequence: TGCAGTGCTAGAGGGGACACACACCTGAGCACTGAAGCTTTCTTT.

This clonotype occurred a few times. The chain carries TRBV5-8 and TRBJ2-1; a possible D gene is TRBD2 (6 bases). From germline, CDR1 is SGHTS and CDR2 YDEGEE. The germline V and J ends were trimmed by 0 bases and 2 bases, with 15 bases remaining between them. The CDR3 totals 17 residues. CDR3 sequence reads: CASSLAGVGKTYNEQFF. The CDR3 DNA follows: TGTGCCAGCAGCTTGGCGGGAGTGGGAAAAACCTACAATGAGCAGTTCTTC.

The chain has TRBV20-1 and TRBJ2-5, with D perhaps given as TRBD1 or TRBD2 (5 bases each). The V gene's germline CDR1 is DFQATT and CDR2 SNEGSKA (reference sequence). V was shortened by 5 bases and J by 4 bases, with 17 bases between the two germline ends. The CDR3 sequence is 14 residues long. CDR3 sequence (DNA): TGCAGTGCTCCCCGGGCCCTTGGGGGAGAGACCCAGTACTTC. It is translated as CSAPRALGGETQYF.

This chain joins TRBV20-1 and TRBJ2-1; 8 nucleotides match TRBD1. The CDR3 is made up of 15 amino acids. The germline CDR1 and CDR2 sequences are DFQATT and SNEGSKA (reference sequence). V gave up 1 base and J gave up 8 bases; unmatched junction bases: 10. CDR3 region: CSARGGAGGGDEQFF. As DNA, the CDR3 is TGCAGTGCTAGAGGCGGGGCAGGGGGCGGGGATGAGCAGTTCTTC.